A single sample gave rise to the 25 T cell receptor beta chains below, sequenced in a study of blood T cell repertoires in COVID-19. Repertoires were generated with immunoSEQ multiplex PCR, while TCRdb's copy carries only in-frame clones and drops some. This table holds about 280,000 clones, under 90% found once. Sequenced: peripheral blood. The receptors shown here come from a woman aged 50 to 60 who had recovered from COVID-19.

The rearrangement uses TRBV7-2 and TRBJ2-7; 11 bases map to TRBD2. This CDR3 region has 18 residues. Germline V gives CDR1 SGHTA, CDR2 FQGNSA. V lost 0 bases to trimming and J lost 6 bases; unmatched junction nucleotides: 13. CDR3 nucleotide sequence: TGTGCCAGCAGCTTAGCGTATCCTAGCGGGAGGCGGGGGGGCGAGCAGTACTTC. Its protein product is CASSLAYPSGRRGGEQYF.

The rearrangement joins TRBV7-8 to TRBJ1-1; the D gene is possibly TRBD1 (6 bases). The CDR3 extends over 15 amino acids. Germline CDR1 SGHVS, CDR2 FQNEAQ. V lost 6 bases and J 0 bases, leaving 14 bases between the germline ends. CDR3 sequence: CASRLQGPLNTEAFF. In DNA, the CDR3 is TGTGCCAGCAGGCTACAGGGACCCTTGAACACTGAAGCTTTCTTT.

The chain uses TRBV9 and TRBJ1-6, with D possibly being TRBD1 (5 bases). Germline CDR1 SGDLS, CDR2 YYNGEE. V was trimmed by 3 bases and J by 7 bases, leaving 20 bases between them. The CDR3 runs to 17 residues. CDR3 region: CASSEFPAQGGNSPLHF. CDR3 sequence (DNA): TGTGCCAGCAGCGAGTTCCCTGCCCAGGGCGGCAATTCACCCCTCCACTTT.

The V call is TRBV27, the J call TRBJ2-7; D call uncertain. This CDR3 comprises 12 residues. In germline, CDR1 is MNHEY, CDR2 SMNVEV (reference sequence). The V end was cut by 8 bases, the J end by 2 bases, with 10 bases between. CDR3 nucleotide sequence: TGTGCCAGCTCGGATAGCCCCTACGAGCAGTACTTC. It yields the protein CASSDSPYEQYF.

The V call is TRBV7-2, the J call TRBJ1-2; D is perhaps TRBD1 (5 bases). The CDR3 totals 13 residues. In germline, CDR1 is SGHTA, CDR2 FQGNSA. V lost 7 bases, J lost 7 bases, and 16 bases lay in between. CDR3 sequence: CASNDVGGAGYTF. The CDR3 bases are TGTGCCAGCAACGATGTCGGCGGGGCTGGCTACACCTTC.

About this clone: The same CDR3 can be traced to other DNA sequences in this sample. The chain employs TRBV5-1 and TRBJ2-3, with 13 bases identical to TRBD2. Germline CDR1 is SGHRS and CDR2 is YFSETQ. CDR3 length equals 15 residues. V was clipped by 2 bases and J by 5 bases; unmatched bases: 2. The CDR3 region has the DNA TGCGCCAGCAGCTTAGGACTAGCGGGAGTAGATACGCAGTATTTT. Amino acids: CASSLGLAGVDTQYF.

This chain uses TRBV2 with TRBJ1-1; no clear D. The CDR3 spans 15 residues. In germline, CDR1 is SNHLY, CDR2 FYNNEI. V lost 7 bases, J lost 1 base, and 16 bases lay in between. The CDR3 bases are TGTGCCAGCAAGTTGTCGGGGATATGGAACACTGAAGCTTTCTTT. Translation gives CASKLSGIWNTEAFF.

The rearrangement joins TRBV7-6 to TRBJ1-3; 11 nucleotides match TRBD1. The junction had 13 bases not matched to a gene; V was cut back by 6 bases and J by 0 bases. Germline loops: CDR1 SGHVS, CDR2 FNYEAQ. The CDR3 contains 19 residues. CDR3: CASSSFQRTGGYSGNTIYF. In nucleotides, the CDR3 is TGTGCCAGCAGTTCCTTTCAGAGGACAGGGGGCTACTCTGGAAACACCATATATTTT. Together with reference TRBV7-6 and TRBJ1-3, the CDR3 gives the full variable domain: GAGVSQSPRYKVTKRGQDVALRCDPISGHVSLYWYRQALGQGPEFLTYFNYEAQQDKSGLPNDRFSAERPEGSISTLTIQRTEQRDSAMYRCASSSFQRTGGYSGNTIYFGEGSWLTVV.

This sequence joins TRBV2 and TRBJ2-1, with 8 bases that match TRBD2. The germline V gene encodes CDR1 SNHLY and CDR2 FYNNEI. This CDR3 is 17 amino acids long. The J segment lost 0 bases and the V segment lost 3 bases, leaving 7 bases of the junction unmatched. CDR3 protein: CASSESSGDNSYNEQFF. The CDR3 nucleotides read TGTGCCAGCAGTGAGAGTAGCGGGGACAACTCCTACAATGAGCAGTTCTTC.

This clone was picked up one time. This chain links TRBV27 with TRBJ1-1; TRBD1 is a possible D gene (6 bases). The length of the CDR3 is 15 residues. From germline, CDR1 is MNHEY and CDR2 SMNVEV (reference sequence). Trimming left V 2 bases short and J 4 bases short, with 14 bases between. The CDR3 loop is CASSLRGGSGTEAFF. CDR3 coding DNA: TGTGCCAGCAGTTTAAGAGGGGGTTCCGGCACTGAAGCTTTCTTT.

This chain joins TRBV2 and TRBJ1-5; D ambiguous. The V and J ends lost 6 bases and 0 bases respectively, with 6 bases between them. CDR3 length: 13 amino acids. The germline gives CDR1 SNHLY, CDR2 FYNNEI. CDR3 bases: TGTGCCAGCAGGAGGGATAGCAATCAGCCCCAGCATTTT. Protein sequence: CASRRDSNQPQHF.

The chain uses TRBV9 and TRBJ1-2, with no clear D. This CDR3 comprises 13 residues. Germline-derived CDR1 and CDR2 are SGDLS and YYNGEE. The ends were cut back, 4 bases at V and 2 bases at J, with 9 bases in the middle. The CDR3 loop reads CASSPDKNYGYTF. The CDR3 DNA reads TGTGCCAGCAGCCCAGACAAGAACTATGGCTACACCTTC.

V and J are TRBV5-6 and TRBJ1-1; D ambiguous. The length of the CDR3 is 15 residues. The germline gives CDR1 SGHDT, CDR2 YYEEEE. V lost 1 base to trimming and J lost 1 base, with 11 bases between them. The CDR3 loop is CASSLRVEGNTEAFF. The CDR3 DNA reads TGTGCCAGCAGCTTGCGGGTTGAGGGGAACACTGAAGCTTTCTTT.

The CDR3 reads CSASPRQGQQFF. In nucleotides, the CDR3 is TGCAGTGCTAGTCCCCGACAGGGCCAGCAGTTCTTC. J is TRBJ2-1 and V is TRBV20-1, with 7 bases fitting TRBD1. CDR3 length equals 12 residues. Per the germline V gene, CDR1 is DFQATT and CDR2 is SNEGSKA (reference sequence). The V and J ends lost 3 bases and 11 bases, in that order; junction bases with no gene match: 7.

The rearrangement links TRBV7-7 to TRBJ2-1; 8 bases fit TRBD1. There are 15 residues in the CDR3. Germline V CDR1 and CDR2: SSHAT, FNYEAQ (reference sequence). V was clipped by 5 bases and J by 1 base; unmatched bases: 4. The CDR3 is CASSTDRGSYNEQFF. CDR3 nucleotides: TGTGCCAGCAGCACCGACAGGGGATCCTACAATGAGCAGTTCTTC.

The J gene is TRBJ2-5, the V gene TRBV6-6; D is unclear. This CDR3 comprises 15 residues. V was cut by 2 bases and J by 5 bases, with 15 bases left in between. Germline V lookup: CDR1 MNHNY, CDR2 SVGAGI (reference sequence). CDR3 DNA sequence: TGTGCCAGCAGTTACACGACGCGCGGTACGGAGACCCAGTACTTC. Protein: CASSYTTRGTETQYF.

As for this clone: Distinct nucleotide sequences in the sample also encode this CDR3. CDR3 DNA: TGTGCCAGTACCCCAGGAACGAACACCGGGGAGCTGTTTTTT. It yields the protein CASTPGTNTGELFF. The chain uses TRBV19 and TRBJ2-2; D is uncertain. Between the trimmed V and J ends, which lost 7 bases and 0 bases, there was a span of 9 bases. This CDR3 is 14 amino acids long. Germline V gene data show CDR1 as LNHDA and CDR2 as SQIVND (reference sequence).

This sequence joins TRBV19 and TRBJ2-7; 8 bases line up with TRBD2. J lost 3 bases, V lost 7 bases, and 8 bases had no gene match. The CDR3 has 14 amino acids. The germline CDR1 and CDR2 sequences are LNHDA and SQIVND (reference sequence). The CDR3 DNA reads TGTGCCAGTACCGCGGGGGGTCCCCGCTACGAGCAGTACTTC. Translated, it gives CASTAGGPRYEQYF.

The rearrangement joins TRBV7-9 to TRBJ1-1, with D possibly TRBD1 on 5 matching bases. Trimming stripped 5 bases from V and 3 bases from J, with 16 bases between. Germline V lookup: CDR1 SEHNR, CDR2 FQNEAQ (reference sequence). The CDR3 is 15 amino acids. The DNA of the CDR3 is TGTGCCAGCAGCCCTCGGGCCCTAGGGGACACTGAAGCTTTCTTT. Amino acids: CASSPRALGDTEAFF.

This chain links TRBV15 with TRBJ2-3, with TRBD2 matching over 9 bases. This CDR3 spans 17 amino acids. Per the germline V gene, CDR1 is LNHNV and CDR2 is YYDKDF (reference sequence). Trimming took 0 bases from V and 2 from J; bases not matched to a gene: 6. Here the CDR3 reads CATSRDKTSGNTDTQYF. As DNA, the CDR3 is TGTGCCACCAGCAGAGATAAGACTAGCGGAAACACAGATACGCAGTATTTT.

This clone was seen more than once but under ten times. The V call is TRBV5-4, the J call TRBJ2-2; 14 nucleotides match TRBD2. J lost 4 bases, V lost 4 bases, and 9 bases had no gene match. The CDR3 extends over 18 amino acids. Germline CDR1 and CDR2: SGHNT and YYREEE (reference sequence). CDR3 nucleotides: TGTGCCAGCAGCCGGGGGACTAGCGGGGGTTGGGCCACCGGGGAGCTGTTTTTT. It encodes CASSRGTSGGWATGELFF.

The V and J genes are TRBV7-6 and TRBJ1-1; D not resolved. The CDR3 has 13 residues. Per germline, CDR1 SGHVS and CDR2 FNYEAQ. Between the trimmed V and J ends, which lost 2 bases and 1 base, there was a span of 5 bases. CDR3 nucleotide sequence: TGTGCCAGCAGCTTATACAGGAACACTGAAGCTTTCTTT. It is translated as CASSLYRNTEAFF. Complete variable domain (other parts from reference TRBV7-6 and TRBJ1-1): GAGVSQSPRYKVTKRGQDVALRCDPISGHVSLYWYRQALGQGPEFLTYFNYEAQQDKSGLPNDRFSAERPEGSISTLTIQRTEQRDSAMYRCASSLYRNTEAFFGQGTRLTVV.

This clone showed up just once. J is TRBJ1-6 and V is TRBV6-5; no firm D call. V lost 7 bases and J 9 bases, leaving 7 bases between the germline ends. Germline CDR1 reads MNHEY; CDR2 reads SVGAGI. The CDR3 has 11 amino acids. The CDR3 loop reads CASTEASPLHF. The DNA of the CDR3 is TGTGCCAGCACCGAGGCTTCACCCCTCCACTTT.

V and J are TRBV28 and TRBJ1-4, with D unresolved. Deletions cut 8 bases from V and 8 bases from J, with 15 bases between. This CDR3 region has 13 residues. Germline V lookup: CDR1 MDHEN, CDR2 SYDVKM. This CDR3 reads CASLGRVGEKLFF. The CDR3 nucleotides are TGTGCCAGCTTGGGGAGGGTAGGGGAAAAACTGTTTTTT. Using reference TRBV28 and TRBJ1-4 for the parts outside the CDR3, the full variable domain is DVKVTQSSRYLVKRTGEKVFLECVQDMDHENMFWYRQDPGLGLRLIYFSYDVKMKEKGDIPEGYSVSREKKERFSLILESASTNQTSMYLCASLGRVGEKLFFGSGTQLSVL.

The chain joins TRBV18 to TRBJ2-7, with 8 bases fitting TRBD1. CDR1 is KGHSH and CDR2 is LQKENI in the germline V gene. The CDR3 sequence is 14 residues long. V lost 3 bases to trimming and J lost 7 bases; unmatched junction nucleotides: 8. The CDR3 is CASSPGQVLGEQYF. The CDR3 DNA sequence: TGTGCCAGCTCACCGGGACAGGTGCTTGGGGAGCAGTACTTC.